This TCR beta chain originates from a study of human T cells and chemical hapten exposure. Time point noted: patch test 1, 2 weeks after DPC sensitization. Treatment denoted: therapeutic diphenylcyclopropenone sensitization with weekly scalp DPC. There are a few counts of this clonotype. TCRdb passed the RACE reads through MiXCR, listing each CDR3 protein once. The table lists about 110,000 distinct CDR3 sequences, 8% to 13% of them singletons. The source material was whole blood, sampled in connection with sensitization to the hapten diphenylcyclopropenone (DPC). The origin of this receptor is a woman between 40 and 50 years old with alopecia areata. Some clones in this sample may be carry-over from other donors' samples.

This chain's CDR3 is CSAESQVAEAFF. CDR3 coding DNA: TGCAGCGCCGAGTCACAGGTAGCTGAAGCTTTCTTT. The chain combines TRBV29-1 with TRBJ1-1, with D tentatively TRBD1 (5 bases). V was cut by 7 bases and J by 6 bases, with 15 bases left in between. Germline CDR1 is SQVTM and CDR2 is ANQGSEA. This CDR3 has 12 amino acids.